This TCR beta chain was captured in a study of early T cells in non-severe SARS-CoV-2 infection. Study overall: Chains stayed unpaired after sequencing of bulk RNA from unsorted whole blood.

Looked up from germline, CDR1 is SGHTA and CDR2 is FQGTGA. This CDR3 is built from 15 residues. Tagging with unique molecular identifiers was applied to individual cDNA molecules. TCRdb processed the 5' RACE reads anew with MiXCR; each CDR3 protein has one entry. The sample records tens of thousands of distinct CDR3 sequences, 5.3% being singletons. Overall study results and limits: Reliance on VDJdb matching favored anti-spike CD8 responses; private and CD4 specificities were missed.

This clonotype was counted at least ten times. The target antigen is unknown. The germline gene is not matched at one end of the junction; a read error may be the cause. Sequencing was performed on whole blood. The J gene is TRBJ1-6, the V gene TRBV7-3; D is ambiguous. This receptor was taken from an adult who was a healthcare worker with PCR-confirmed SARS-CoV-2 infection or an uninfected control (not recorded which). CDR3 in amino acids: CASSLTPSYNSPSPF. CDR3 bases: TGTGCCAGCAGCTTAACGCCATCCTATAATTCACCCTCTCCTTTT.